This T cell receptor beta chain was obtained from a study of T cells in Graves' hyperthyroidism and ophthalmopathy. This clonotype was recorded many times. RNA transcripts yielded amplified TCR beta CDR3 regions. The HTBI primer set drove a first-round RT-PCR of the TCR CDR3. TCRdb fed the multiplex PCR reads into MiXCR, producing one record per CDR3 protein. Of approximately 590,000 distinct CDR3 sequences detected, roughly 14% appear once; the ten largest clones hold about 7%. This TCR derives from a young woman with Graves' hyperthyroidism. Sequencing input: blood.

Written as DNA, the CDR3 is TGTGCCAGCTCACCAACTCGCCACGGGCAAGAGACCCAGTACTTC. It is translated as CASSPTRHGQETQYF. The V and J genes are TRBV18 and TRBJ2-5; D is unresolved. The CDR3 totals 15 residues. Trimming removed 2 bases at V and 2 bases at J, with 12 bases between. Germline loops: CDR1 KGHSH, CDR2 LQKENI.